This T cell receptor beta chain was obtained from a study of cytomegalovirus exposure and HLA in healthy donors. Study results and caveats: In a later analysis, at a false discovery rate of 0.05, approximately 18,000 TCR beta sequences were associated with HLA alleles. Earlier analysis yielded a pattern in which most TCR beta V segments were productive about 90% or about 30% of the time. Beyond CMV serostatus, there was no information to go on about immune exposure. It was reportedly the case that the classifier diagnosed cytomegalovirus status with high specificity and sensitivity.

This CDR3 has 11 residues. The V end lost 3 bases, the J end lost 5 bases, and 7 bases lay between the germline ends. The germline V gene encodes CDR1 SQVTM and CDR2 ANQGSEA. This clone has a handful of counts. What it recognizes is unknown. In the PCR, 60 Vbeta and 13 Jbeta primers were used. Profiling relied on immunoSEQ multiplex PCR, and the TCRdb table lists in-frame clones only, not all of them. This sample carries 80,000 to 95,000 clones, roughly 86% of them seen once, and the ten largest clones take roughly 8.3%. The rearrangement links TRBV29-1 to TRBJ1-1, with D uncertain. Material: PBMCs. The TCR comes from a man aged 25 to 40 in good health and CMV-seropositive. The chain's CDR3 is CSVDGQTEAFF. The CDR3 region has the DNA TGCAGCGTTGATGGGCAGACTGAAGCTTTCTTT.